This T cell receptor beta chain was found in a study of T cell responses to AZD1222 COVID-19 vaccine. Study-level points and caveats: Spike-specific TCR breadth rose after two AZD1222 doses, and depth rose as well.

The germline V gene encodes CDR1 MNHEY and CDR2 SVGAGI. This CDR3 spans 15 amino acids. V shed 6 bases, J shed 7 bases, and the junction held 12 bases outside the gene matches. Generated by immunoSEQ multiplex PCR, the TCRdb table keeps only in-frame clones and is missing some. The table has 95,000 to 100,000 clones, about 81% seen once. Pooling was applied to second doses at about 4 or about 12 weeks. A word on this clone: The antigen is not known.

The sample was peripheral blood, taken 28 days after the second AZD1222 dose. The chain uses TRBV6-5 and TRBJ2-7, with TRBD1 identical over 10 bases. The clonotype originates from an adult who received the AZD1222 COVID-19 vaccine. The CDR3 here is CASRDLGQGGWEQYF. CDR3 coding DNA: TGTGCCAGCAGGGACCTAGGACAGGGGGGCTGGGAGCAGTACTTC.